This TCR beta chain was sequenced during a study of shared clonotypes between healthy human individuals. Study observations and caveats: Deeper or shallower sequencing was expected to change how clonotypes are shared among donors.

This clone was recorded once. The target antigen is unknown. Cells designated naive CD8 were CD45RO-negative and were positively selected for CCR7, with terminally differentiated effector memory CD45RA+ cells excluded. Germline CDR1 reads MDHEN; CDR2 reads SYDVKM. This CDR3 has 14 residues. The germline V and J ends were trimmed by 6 bases and 2 bases, with 10 bases remaining between them. Method: immunoSEQ multiplex PCR; TCRdb's copy keeps in-frame clones and lacks some. The table has about 1,800,000 clones, over 85% seen once. The TCR originated in a man aged 18 to 29 in good health. Sequenced: naive CD8+ T cells sorted from blood. The chain recombines TRBV28 with TRBJ1-4, with D maybe TRBD1 (6 bases). CDR3 bases: TGTGCCAGCAGCTTGGACAGCACTAATGAAAAACTGTTTTTT. Its translation is CASSLDSTNEKLFF.